This T cell receptor (beta chain) was sequenced during a study of T-cell reconstitution after alpha-beta-depleted transplantation in children (dated by TCRdb to the mid-2010s). General notes on the study: The study quantitatively tracked T-cell immune reconstitution after TCRalphabeta/CD19-depleted allogeneic hematopoietic cell transplantation in children using TCR repertoire profiling. General findings and caveats noted by the study authors: The apparently early recovery of alphabetaT-cell counts about two months after transplant reportedly depended on only several hundred rapidly expanded clones that came from non-depleted graft cells. Over the following months the frequencies of hyperexpanded clones went down, and after one year T-cell counts and TCRbeta diversity were mostly credited to newly produced T cells. In some patients, high TCRbeta diversity at day 60 was attributed to recipient T cells and intrathymic progenitors that had survived conditioning.

Libraries were prepared through PCR. The sample was run on an Illumina HiSeq 2500. Molecular barcoding was employed in the preparation of TCR libraries, with unique molecular identifiers being used to normalize TCRbeta repertoire quantification. The public reads were reanalyzed by TCRdb: fastp trimming at Q25, MiXCR alignment, in-frame beta chains only. Entries are consolidated by CDR3 protein sequence, retaining the most common genes and DNA. This sample gives about 980,000 distinct CDR3 sequences in total; less than 30% of them show up just once. The ten largest clones represent about 28% of the sample. The treatment or condition label of this sample denotes: allogeneic hematopoietic cell transplantation with graft depleted of TCRalphabeta T cells and CD19 B cells. Transplant recipients were children who received TCRalphabeta/CD19-depleted allogeneic hematopoietic cell grafts. Points on this clonotype: Its antigen is not yet known. Base qualities were left out, and no much larger clone turns up one base away.

The sequencing here drew on PBMCs, mostly from graft donor cells, taken 360 days after TCRalphabeta/CD19-depleted stem cell transplant. The origin of this receptor is a boy younger than two who had a stem cell transplant for SCID, so the T cells may come from the graft donor.

The encoded CDR3 is CASSPKDGPTGNTIYF. At the DNA level, the sequence is TGTGCCAGCAGCCCTAAAGACGGACCAACGGGAAACACCATATATTTT. The rearrangement combines TRBV11-1 with TRBJ1-3; the D gene is not confidently resolved. V and J are truncated by 5 bases and 4 bases respectively, leaving an intervening sequence of 18 bases. Sequences SGHAT (CDR1) and FQDESV (CDR2) are obtained from the germline V gene (reference sequence). Measured from the cysteine to the phenylalanine, the CDR3 is 16 residues long. Here the CDR3 DNA is all that survives: 48 bases in frame from base 1.